Presented here are 29 T cell receptor beta chains from one specimen sequenced in a study of T cell responses to AZD1222 COVID-19 vaccine. Generated by immunoSEQ multiplex PCR, the TCRdb table keeps only in-frame clones and is missing some. Among roughly 70,000 clones listed, around 80% were seen once. The specimen was peripheral blood, collected 28 days after the second AZD1222 dose. The receptors were sampled from an adult who received the AZD1222 COVID-19 vaccine.

The chain joins TRBV5-5 to TRBJ1-6; D is uncertain. Trimming took 2 bases from V and 1 from J, leaving 13 bases between them. The V gene's germline CDR1 is SGHKS and CDR2 YYEKEE (reference sequence). CDR3 length equals 17 residues. DNA of the CDR3: TGTGCCAGCAGCTTACGAGAGGCACGGTCCTATAATTCACCCCTCCACTTT. Translating gives CASSLREARSYNSPLHF.

The gene calls are TRBV7-2 and TRBJ1-3; D uncertain. In germline, CDR1 is SGHTA, CDR2 FQGNSA. The CDR3 runs to 19 residues. The germline V and J ends were trimmed by 1 base and 0 bases, with 19 bases remaining between them. This CDR3 reads CASSLDTVTTINSGNTIYF. The CDR3 region has the DNA TGTGCCAGCAGCTTAGATACAGTTACCACCATAAACTCTGGAAACACCATATATTTT.

The V gene is TRBV5-4, the J gene TRBJ1-4; 8 bases agree with TRBD1. The CDR3 is made up of 16 amino acids. CDR1 is SGHNT and CDR2 is YYREEE in the germline V gene (reference sequence). V lost 4 bases and J lost 8; bases outside the gene matches: 13. CDR3 protein: CASSPNSARGLEKLFF. CDR3 coding DNA: TGTGCCAGCAGCCCGAACTCTGCCAGGGGGCTAGAAAAACTGTTTTTT.

This clone has a handful of counts. The chain links TRBV11-2 to TRBJ1-2; the D gene is possibly TRBD1 (5 bases). This CDR3 is 14 amino acids long. Germline V lookup: CDR1 SGHAT, CDR2 FQNNGV. The ends were cut back, 6 bases at V and 4 bases at J, with 15 bases in the middle. The CDR3 coding sequence is TGTGCCAGCAGTATCTCCGGGGGAATCTATGGCTACACCTTC. Protein sequence: CASSISGGIYGYTF. Filled out from reference TRBV11-2 and TRBJ1-2, the complete variable domain reads EAGVAQSPRYKIIEKRQSVAFWCNPISGHATLYWYQQILGQGPKLLIQFQNNGVVDDSQLPKDRFSAERLKGVDSTLKIQPAKLEDSAVYLCASSISGGIYGYTFGSGTRLTVV.

The V and J genes are TRBV6-2 or TRBV6-3 and TRBJ2-7; D is tentatively TRBD1 or TRBD2 (5 bases each). This CDR3 comprises 13 residues. The germline CDR1 and CDR2 sequences are MNHEY and SVGEGT. The V and J ends lost 3 bases and 6 bases respectively, with 12 bases between them. The CDR3 loop reads CASSYSGPGEQYF. CDR3 in DNA: TGTGCCAGCAGTTATTCGGGGCCGGGCGAGCAGTACTTC.

The rearrangement joins TRBV5-1 to TRBJ2-2; 8 bases agree with TRBD1. CDR1 and CDR2 from the germline V gene are SGHRS and YFSETQ. Trimming took 4 bases from V and 7 from J; bases not matched to a gene: 3. The CDR3 sequence is 13 residues long. The CDR3 loop reads CASSQGANGELFF. CDR3 coding DNA: TGCGCCAGCAGCCAGGGGGCGAACGGGGAGCTGTTTTTT.

This chain uses TRBV7-6 with TRBJ2-5; D tentatively reads TRBD1 or TRBD2 (5 bases each). Germline assignment: CDR1 SGHVS and CDR2 FNYEAQ. V gave up 2 bases and J gave up 1 base, with 11 bases separating them. There are 15 residues in the CDR3. The CDR3 spells CASSLRDQPQETQYF. The DNA of the CDR3 is TGTGCCAGCAGCTTAAGGGACCAGCCCCAAGAGACCCAGTACTTC.

The rearrangement uses TRBV5-1 and TRBJ1-5; the match to TRBD1 covers 8 bases. V gave up 4 bases and J gave up 4 bases; unmatched junction bases: 7. The CDR3 totals 15 residues. Germline V gives CDR1 SGHRS, CDR2 YFSETQ. Here the CDR3 reads CASSTGGGINQPQHF. CDR3 sequence (DNA): TGCGCCAGCAGCACAGGGGGAGGGATTAATCAGCCCCAGCATTTT.

The chain uses TRBV19 and TRBJ2-1; possible D gene TRBD1, 6 bases. This CDR3 has 12 residues. V lost 8 bases and J 9 bases, leaving 14 bases between the germline ends. Germline CDR1 is LNHDA and CDR2 is SQIVND (reference sequence). The DNA of the CDR3 is TGTGCCAGTGGGGGCCCAGAGAGTGAGCAGTTCTTC. It translates to CASGGPESEQFF. Using reference TRBV19 and TRBJ2-1 for the parts outside the CDR3, the full variable domain is DGGITQSPKYLFRKEGQNVTLSCEQNLNHDAMYWYRQDPGQGLRLIYYSQIVNDFQKGDIAEGYSVSREKKESFPLTVTSAQKNPTAFYLCASGGPESEQFFGPGTRLTVL.

The rearrangement joins TRBV11-2 to TRBJ2-7, with TRBD1 as a possible D gene (6 bases). V gave up 2 bases and J gave up 0 bases, with 11 bases separating them. Germline loops: CDR1 SGHAT, CDR2 FQNNGV. The length of the CDR3 is 15 residues. CDR3 in amino acids: CASSLFGQFSYEQYF. The CDR3 bases are TGTGCCAGCAGCTTATTCGGACAGTTCTCCTACGAGCAGTACTTC.

The chain recombines TRBV2 with TRBJ2-5; a possible D gene is TRBD2 (6 bases). Germline loops: CDR1 SNHLY, CDR2 FYNNEI. The ends were cut back, 4 bases at V and 7 bases at J, with 10 bases in the middle. The CDR3 length is 12 residues. CDR3: CASSGQEGTQYF. DNA for the CDR3: TGTGCCAGCAGTGGGCAGGAGGGGACCCAGTACTTC. The whole variable domain, remainder taken from reference TRBV2 and TRBJ2-5, is EPEVTQTPSHQVTQMGQEVILRCVPISNHLYFYWYRQILGQKVEFLVSFYNNEISEKSEIFDDQFSVERPDGSNFTLKIRSTKLEDSAMYFCASSGQEGTQYFGPGTRLLVL.

The J gene is TRBJ1-2, the V gene TRBV7-2, with 7 positions matching TRBD1. In germline, CDR1 is SGHTA, CDR2 FQGNSA. V shed 5 bases and J 1 base; nucleotides not matched to a gene: 16. This CDR3 spans 18 amino acids. The CDR3 DNA follows: TGTGCCAGCAGCCTGCTAGGGGGCCCACCGACCTTTAACTATGGCTACACCTTC. This encodes CASSLLGGPPTFNYGYTF.

The V and J genes are TRBV6-1 and TRBJ2-7; D is possibly TRBD1 or TRBD2 (6 bases each). CDR1 is MNHNS, CDR2 SASEGT, per germline. The V and J ends lost 2 bases and 5 bases respectively, with 16 bases between them. CDR3 size: 15 residues. The DNA for the CDR3 is TGTGCCAGCAGTGAATTGGGGGGCTGGGGGGACGAGCAGTACTTC. This translates into CASSELGGWGDEQYF.

The chain recombines TRBV7-9 with TRBJ2-2; D perhaps matches TRBD1 (6 bases). CDR3 length equals 14 residues. Germline lookup yields CDR1 SEHNR and CDR2 FQNEAQ (reference sequence). Trimming pared 4 bases from V and 6 bases from J, leaving 12 bases between. This chain's CDR3 is CASSSDSAAGELFF. The CDR3 DNA sequence: TGTGCCAGCAGCTCGGACAGCGCGGCCGGGGAGCTGTTTTTT.

The chain joins TRBV27 to TRBJ2-1, with 11 bases that match TRBD2. CDR1 and CDR2 (germline): MNHEY, SMNVEV (reference sequence). V was pared by 0 bases and J by 4 bases, with 2 bases of the junction left unmatched. The CDR3 is 16 residues long. The chain's CDR3 is CASSLSGLAVYNEQFF. The CDR3 coding sequence is TGTGCCAGCAGTTTATCGGGACTAGCGGTGTACAATGAGCAGTTCTTC.

The rearrangement joins TRBV6-5 to TRBJ1-6; D not resolved. The CDR3 is 13 amino acids. CDR1 and CDR2 (germline): MNHEY, SVGAGI. V shed 7 bases and J shed 10 bases, with 14 bases lying between them. The CDR3 bases are TGTGCCAGCAATCGGGGAGGGAGGTCACCCCTCCACTTT. Translating gives CASNRGGRSPLHF.

The chain recombines TRBV6-2 or TRBV6-3 with TRBJ2-3; 8 bases agree with TRBD2. After removal of 4 bases from V and 6 bases from J, the junction contained 6 bases not matched to a gene. In germline, CDR1 is MNHEY, CDR2 SVGEGT. The CDR3 extends over 14 amino acids. The CDR3 sequence is CASSLGTSSDTQYF. The DNA of the CDR3 is TGTGCCAGCAGTTTGGGGACTAGTAGCGATACGCAGTATTTT.

The genes are TRBV6-5 and TRBJ1-2; TRBD1 is a possible D gene (5 bases). Trimming took 6 bases from V and 6 from J, leaving 17 bases between them. Germline V gene sequence: CDR1 MNHEY, CDR2 SVGAGI. The CDR3 extends over 14 amino acids. CDR3 in DNA: TGTGCCAGCAGCCCCCCGGGGCTAATAGATGGCTACACCTTC. Encoded protein: CASSPPGLIDGYTF.

About this clone: It may be a read error: a sequence one base away is much more abundant. The chain has TRBV5-4 and TRBJ1-2, with a tentative D call TRBD1 (6 bases). CDR1 SGHNT and CDR2 YYREEE come from the germline V gene (reference sequence). V lost 2 bases, J lost 2 bases, and 7 bases lay in between. The CDR3 consists of 13 residues. CDR3 in DNA: TGTGCCAGCAGCTTTACAGGGAACTATGGCTACACCTTC. Translation gives CASSFTGNYGYTF.

The J gene is TRBJ2-1, the V gene TRBV7-6; D call uncertain. The CDR3 extends over 12 amino acids. V lost 1 base, J lost 8 bases, and 6 bases lay in between. Looked up from germline, CDR1 is SGHVS and CDR2 is FNYEAQ. In nucleotides, the CDR3 is TGTGCCAGCAGCTTAGAGGGTTATGAGCAGTTCTTC. Protein: CASSLEGYEQFF.

The chain employs TRBV30 and TRBJ2-7; 10 bases fit TRBD1. In germline, CDR1 is GTSNPN, CDR2 SVGIG (reference sequence). V was pared by 1 base and J by 0 bases, with 3 bases of the junction left unmatched. The CDR3 runs 15 residues. This chain's CDR3 is CAWSEGQGYSYEQYF. The DNA for the CDR3 is TGTGCCTGGAGTGAGGGACAGGGGTACTCCTACGAGCAGTACTTC.

V usage is TRBV5-1 and J usage is TRBJ1-4; no clear D. This CDR3 has 11 residues. Trimming removed 7 bases from V and 6 bases from J, with 7 bases in between. CDR1 and CDR2 from the germline V gene are SGHRS and YFSETQ. Here the CDR3 DNA reads TGCGCCAGCCGAGGTTATGAAAAACTGTTTTTT. Its protein product is CASRGYEKLFF.

The V call is TRBV4-3, the J call TRBJ1-6; D gene ambiguous. The germline CDR1 and CDR2 sequences are LGHNA and YSLEER. The CDR3 length is 18 residues. V was trimmed by 2 bases and J by 0 bases, leaving 14 bases between them. The CDR3 loop is CASSQRVLLSSYNSPLHF. The CDR3 bases are TGCGCCAGCAGCCAACGGGTCCTGCTGAGCTCCTATAATTCACCCCTCCACTTT.

CDR3 residues: CAIGGGGQETQYF. In DNA form, the CDR3 reads TGTGCCATCGGCGGGGGGGGTCAAGAGACCCAGTACTTC. This sequence joins TRBV10-3 and TRBJ2-5; 9 bases agree with TRBD2. V trimming: 8 bases; J trimming: 2 bases; junction bases outside the gene matches: 3. This CDR3 is 13 amino acids long. CDR1 is ENHRY, CDR2 SYGVKD, per germline.

This clone was seen just once. V usage is TRBV3-1 (or the pseudogene TRBV3-2) and J usage is TRBJ2-1; 7 bases align to TRBD2. This CDR3 comprises 15 residues. Trimming at V came to 4 bases and at J to 5 bases, leaving 8 bases not matched to a gene. Germline V CDR1 and CDR2: LGHDT, YNNKEL (reference sequence). In nucleotides, the CDR3 is TGTGCCAGCAGCCCTCGGGGGAGGGTCAACAATGAGCAGTTCTTC. Residues: CASSPRGRVNNEQFF.

V gene TRBV7-9 combines with J gene TRBJ2-6; D call uncertain. The CDR3 totals 15 residues. Germline-derived CDR1 and CDR2 are SEHNR and FQNEAQ (reference sequence). Trimming left V 2 bases short and J 0 bases short, with 5 bases between. The CDR3: CASSLIISGANVLTF. CDR3 DNA: TGTGCCAGCAGCTTAATAATCTCTGGGGCCAACGTCCTGACTTTC.

The rearrangement uses TRBV2 and TRBJ2-1; 11 bases align to TRBD2. CDR1 SNHLY and CDR2 FYNNEI come from the germline V gene. This CDR3 has 15 amino acids. The V gene end was trimmed by 7 bases and the J gene end by 10 bases; junction bases not matched to a gene: 12. DNA for the CDR3: TGTGCCAGCAATCGACTAGCGGGGACTATGGGGGAGCAGTTCTTC. This translates into CASNRLAGTMGEQFF.

This clone was recorded a few times. The chain employs TRBV2 and TRBJ2-5; D remains unclear. The CDR3 sequence is 13 residues long. The V end lost 5 bases, the J end lost 9 bases, and 16 bases lay between the germline ends. The V gene's germline CDR1 is SNHLY and CDR2 FYNNEI. CDR3 sequence reads: CASSPVGNRAQYF. The CDR3, as DNA: TGTGCCAGCAGTCCGGTGGGTAACCGGGCCCAGTACTTC.

The chain combines TRBV11-2 with TRBJ1-2; 9 positions match TRBD1. V shed 5 bases and J 2 bases; nucleotides not matched to a gene: 6. Germline CDR1 reads SGHAT; CDR2 reads FQNNGV. CDR3 length: 15 residues. The CDR3 nucleotides are TGTGCCAGCAGCCTAAACGGACAGGGGAACTATGGCTACACCTTC. This sequence encodes CASSLNGQGNYGYTF.